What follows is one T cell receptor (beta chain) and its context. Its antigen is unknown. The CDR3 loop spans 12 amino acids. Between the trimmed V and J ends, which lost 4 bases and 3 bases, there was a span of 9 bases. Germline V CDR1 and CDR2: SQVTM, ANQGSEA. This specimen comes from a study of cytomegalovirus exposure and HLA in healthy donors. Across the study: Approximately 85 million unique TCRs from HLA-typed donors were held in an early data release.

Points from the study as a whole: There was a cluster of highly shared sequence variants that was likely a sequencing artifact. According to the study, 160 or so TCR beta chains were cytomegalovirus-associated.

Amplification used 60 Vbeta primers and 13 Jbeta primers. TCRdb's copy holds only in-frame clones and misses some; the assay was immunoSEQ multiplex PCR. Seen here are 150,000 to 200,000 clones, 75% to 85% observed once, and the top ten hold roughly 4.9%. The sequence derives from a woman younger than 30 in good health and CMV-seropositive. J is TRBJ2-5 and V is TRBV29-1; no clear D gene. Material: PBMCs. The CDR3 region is CSVVPAEETQYF. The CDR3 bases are TGCAGCGTTGTTCCCGCAGAAGAGACCCAGTACTTC.